In this sample, the clone carrying this T cell receptor beta chain turned up a few times. The antigen is undetermined. This specimen belongs to a study of T cell repertoires in cytomegalovirus infection. Study-wide background: A matching HLA type, together with CMV infection, was signaled by public TCR beta signatures.

MiXCR, applied by TCRdb to the reads, yields one record per CDR3 protein. The profile shows around 800,000 distinct CDR3 sequences, 32% of them singletons. Trimming took off 3 bases at V and 4 bases at J, with 7 bases between the two ends. CDR1 SNHLY and CDR2 FYNNEI come from the germline V gene. The CDR3 extends over 12 amino acids. The material was cultured CD8+ T cells from PBMCs, obtained from culture after CMV antigen stimulation. The J gene is TRBJ2-7, the V gene TRBV2; no firm D call. This clonotype was sampled from a human donor in good health (CMV status not recorded). Some clones in this sample may be carry-over from other donors' samples. As DNA, the CDR3 is TGTGCCAGCAGTGAGTCGAAATACGAGCAGTACGTC. Residues: CASSESKYEQYV.